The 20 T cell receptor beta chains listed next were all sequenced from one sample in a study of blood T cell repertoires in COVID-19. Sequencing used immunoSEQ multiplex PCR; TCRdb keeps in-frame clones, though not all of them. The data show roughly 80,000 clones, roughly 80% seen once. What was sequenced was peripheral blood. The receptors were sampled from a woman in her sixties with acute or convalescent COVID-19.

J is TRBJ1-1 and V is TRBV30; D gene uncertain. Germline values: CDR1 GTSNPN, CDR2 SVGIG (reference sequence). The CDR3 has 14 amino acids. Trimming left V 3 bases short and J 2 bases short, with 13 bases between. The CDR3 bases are TGTGCCTGGAGGCGATCACTGCTCAACACTGAAGCTTTCTTT. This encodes CAWRRSLLNTEAFF.

CDR3 in DNA: TGTGCCAGCAGCCCGTACAATGAGCAGTTCTTC. Translating gives CASSPYNEQFF. This sequence joins TRBV2 and TRBJ2-1; D remains unclear. Germline CDR1 and CDR2: SNHLY and FYNNEI. The CDR3 contains 11 residues. The V and J ends lost 6 bases and 4 bases respectively, with 4 bases between them.

The CDR3 nucleotides are TGCGCCAGCAGCTTGGAACCGCCGGGACAGGGGAATCAGCCCCAGCATTTT. Protein product: CASSLEPPGQGNQPQHF. The chain has TRBV5-1 and TRBJ1-5, with TRBD1 matching over 10 bases. V lost 0 bases and J lost 4; bases outside the gene matches: 7. This CDR3 spans 17 amino acids. CDR1 SGHRS and CDR2 YFSETQ come from the germline V gene. Supplemented by reference TRBV5-1 and TRBJ1-5, the full variable domain reads KAGVTQTPRYLIKTRGQQVTLSCSPISGHRSVSWYQQTPGQGLQFLFEYFSETQRNKGNFPGRFSGRQFSNSRSEMNVSTLELGDSALYLCASSLEPPGQGNQPQHFGDGTRLSIL.

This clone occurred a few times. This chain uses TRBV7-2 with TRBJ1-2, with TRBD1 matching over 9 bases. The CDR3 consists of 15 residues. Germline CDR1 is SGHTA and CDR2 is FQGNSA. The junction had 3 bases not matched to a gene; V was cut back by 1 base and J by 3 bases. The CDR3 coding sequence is TGTGCCAGCAGCTTAGACAGGGGGCTGGACTATGGCTACACCTTC. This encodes CASSLDRGLDYGYTF.

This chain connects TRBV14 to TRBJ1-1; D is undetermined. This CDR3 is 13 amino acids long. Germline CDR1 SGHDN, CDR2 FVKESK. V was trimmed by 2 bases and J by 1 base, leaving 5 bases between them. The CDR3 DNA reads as TGTGCCAGCAGCCAACAAAAGAACACTGAAGCTTTCTTT. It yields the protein CASSQQKNTEAFF. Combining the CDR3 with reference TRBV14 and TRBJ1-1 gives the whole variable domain EAGVTQFPSHSVIEKGQTVTLRCDPISGHDNLYWYRRVMGKEIKFLLHFVKESKQDESGMPNNRFLAERTGGTYSTLKVQPAELEDSGVYFCASSQQKNTEAFFGQGTRLTVV.

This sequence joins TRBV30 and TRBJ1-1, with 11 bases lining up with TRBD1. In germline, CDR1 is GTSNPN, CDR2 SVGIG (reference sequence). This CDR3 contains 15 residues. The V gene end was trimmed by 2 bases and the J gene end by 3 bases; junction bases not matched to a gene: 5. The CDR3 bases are TGTGCCTGGAGTCCAGGACAGGGGGCGCACACTGAAGCTTTCTTT. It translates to CAWSPGQGAHTEAFF.

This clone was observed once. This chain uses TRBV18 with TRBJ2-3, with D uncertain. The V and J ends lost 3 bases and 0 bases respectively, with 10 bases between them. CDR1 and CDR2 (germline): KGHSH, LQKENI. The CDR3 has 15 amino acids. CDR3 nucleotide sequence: TGTGCCAGCTCACCGGTGTCGGTTAGCACAGATACGCAGTATTTT. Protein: CASSPVSVSTDTQYF.

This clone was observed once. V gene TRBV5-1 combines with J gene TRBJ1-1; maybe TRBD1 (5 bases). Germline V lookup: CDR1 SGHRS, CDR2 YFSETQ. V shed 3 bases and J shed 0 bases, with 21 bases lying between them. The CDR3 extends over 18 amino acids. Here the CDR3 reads CASSSSGTHAPLNTEAFF. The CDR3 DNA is TGCGCCAGCAGCTCCTCCGGGACTCATGCTCCCTTGAACACTGAAGCTTTCTTT.

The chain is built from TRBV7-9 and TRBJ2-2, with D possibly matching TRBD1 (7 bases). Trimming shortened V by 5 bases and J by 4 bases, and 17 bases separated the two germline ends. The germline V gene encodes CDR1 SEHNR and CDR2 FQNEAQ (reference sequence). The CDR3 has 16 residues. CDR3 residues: CASSRNPGGPTGELFF. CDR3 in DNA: TGTGCCAGCAGCCGAAACCCAGGGGGGCCCACCGGGGAGCTGTTTTTT.

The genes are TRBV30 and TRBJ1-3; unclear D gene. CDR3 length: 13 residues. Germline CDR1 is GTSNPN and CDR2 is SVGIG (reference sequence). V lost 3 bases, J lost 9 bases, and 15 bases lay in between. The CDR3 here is CAWSPTPGGTIYF. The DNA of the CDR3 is TGTGCCTGGAGCCCGACACCGGGAGGCACCATATATTTT.

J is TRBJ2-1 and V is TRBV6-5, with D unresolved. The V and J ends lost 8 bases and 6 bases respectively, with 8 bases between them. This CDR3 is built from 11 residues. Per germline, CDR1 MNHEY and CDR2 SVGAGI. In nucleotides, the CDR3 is TGTGCCAGCTTCAACAGCAATGAGCAGTTCTTC. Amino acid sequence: CASFNSNEQFF.

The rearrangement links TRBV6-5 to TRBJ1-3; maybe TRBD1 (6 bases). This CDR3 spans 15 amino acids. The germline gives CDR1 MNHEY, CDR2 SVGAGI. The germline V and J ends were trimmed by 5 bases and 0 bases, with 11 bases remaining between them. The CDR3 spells CASSLRTASGNTIYF. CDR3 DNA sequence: TGTGCCAGCAGTCTCCGGACAGCCTCTGGAAACACCATATATTTT.

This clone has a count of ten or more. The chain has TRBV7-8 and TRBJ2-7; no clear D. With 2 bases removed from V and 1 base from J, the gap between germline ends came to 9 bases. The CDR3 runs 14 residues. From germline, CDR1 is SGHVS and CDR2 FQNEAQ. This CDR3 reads CASSLRPGSYEQYV. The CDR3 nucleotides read TGTGCCAGCAGCTTACGTCCAGGATCCTACGAGCAGTACGTC.

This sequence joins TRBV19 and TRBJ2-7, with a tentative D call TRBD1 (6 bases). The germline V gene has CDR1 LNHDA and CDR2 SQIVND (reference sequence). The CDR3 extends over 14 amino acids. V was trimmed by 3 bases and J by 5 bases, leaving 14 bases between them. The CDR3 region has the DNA TGTGCCAGTAGTATCCGTCAGGGGAGCGACGAGCAGTACTTC. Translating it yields CASSIRQGSDEQYF.

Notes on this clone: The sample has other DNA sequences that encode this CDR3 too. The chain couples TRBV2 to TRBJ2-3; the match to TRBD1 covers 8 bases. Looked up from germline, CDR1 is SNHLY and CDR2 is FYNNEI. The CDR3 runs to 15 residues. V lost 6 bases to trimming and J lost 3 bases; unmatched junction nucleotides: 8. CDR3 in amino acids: CASSDDRGLTDTQYF. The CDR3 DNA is TGTGCCAGCAGCGACGACAGGGGTTTAACAGATACGCAGTATTTT.

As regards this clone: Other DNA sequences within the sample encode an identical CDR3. CDR3: CASSEGLGYTF. In DNA, the CDR3 is TGTGCCAGCAGCGAGGGACTAGGCTACACCTTC. This chain connects TRBV2 to TRBJ1-2; D may be TRBD1 (5 bases). Germline V gene data show CDR1 as SNHLY and CDR2 as FYNNEI. The CDR3 is made up of 11 amino acids. Trimming pared 6 bases from V and 8 bases from J, leaving 10 bases between.

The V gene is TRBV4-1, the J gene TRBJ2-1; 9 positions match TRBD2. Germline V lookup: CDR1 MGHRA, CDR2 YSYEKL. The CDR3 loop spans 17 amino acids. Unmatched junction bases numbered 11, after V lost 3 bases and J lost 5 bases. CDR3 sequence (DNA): TGCGCCAGCAGCCACCGGACCTTTAGCGGGGGCAACAATGAGCAGTTCTTC. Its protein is CASSHRTFSGGNNEQFF.

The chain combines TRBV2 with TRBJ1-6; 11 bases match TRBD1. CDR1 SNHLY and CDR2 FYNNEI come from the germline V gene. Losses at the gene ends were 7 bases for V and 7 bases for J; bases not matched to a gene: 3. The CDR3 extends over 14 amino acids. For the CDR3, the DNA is TGTGCCAGCAAGAGGACAGGGGGCAATTCACCCCTCCACTTT. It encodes CASKRTGGNSPLHF. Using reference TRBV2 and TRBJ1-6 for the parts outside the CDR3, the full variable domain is EPEVTQTPSHQVTQMGQEVILRCVPISNHLYFYWYRQILGQKVEFLVSFYNNEISEKSEIFDDQFSVERPDGSNFTLKIRSTKLEDSAMYFCASKRTGGNSPLHFGNGTRLTVT.

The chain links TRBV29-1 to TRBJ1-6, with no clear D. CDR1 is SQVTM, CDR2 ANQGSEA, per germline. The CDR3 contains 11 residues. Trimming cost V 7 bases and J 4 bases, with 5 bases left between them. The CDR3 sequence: CSAQYNSPLHF. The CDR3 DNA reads TGCAGCGCCCAGTATAATTCACCCCTCCACTTT.

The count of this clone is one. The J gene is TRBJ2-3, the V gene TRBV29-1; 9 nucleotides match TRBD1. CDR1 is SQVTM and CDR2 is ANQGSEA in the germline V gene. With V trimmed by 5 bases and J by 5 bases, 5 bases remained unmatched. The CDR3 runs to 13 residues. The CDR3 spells CSVKQGAGDTQYF. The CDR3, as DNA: TGCAGCGTTAAACAGGGGGCGGGAGATACGCAGTATTTT.